This is a list of T cell receptor beta chains from one sample in a study of blood T cell repertoires in COVID-19. Here immunoSEQ multiplex PCR was the method, and the copy in TCRdb shows in-frame clones only, minus some. The data show roughly 200,000 clones, with around 84% seen just once and about 19% held by the top ten. Sequencing was performed on PBMCs or T cells enriched from blood (not recorded which). The receptors derive from a man aged 40-49 years who had recovered from COVID-19. The CDR3 runs from the conserved cysteine through the conserved F or W. A D gene is named only where the DNA matches it firmly. Only part of the rows carry a size: once, few, many, or a class if the clone is expanded.

abundance,v_gene,j_gene,d_gene,CDR3nt,CDR3aa
.,TRBV7-3,TRBJ2-4,TRBD1,TGTGCCAGCAGCTCTCCGGGACAGGGGGCGGCGTACATTCAGTACTTC,CASSSPGQGAAYIQYF
.,TRBV30,TRBJ2-3,TRBD2,TGTGCCTGGAGCCCTTATTTCGGGACTACCGATAGCACAGATACGCAGTATTTT,CAWSPYFGTTDSTDTQYF
.,TRBV30,TRBJ1-5,.,TGTGCCTGGAGTGTCGTGACAGGAGATCAGCCCCAGCATTTT,CAWSVVTGDQPQHF
.,TRBV18,TRBJ2-7,.,TGTGCCAGCTCACCACCGGAGGGGGCCTCCTACGAGCAGTACTTC,CASSPPEGASYEQYF
.,TRBV3-1/TRBV3-2,TRBJ2-1,TRBD2,TGTGCCAGCAGCCCTAGCGGGAGTGAGCAGTTCTTC,CASSPSGSEQFF
.,TRBV5-4,TRBJ1-4,.,TGTGCCAGCAGTAAGGGACAAGAAGGTGAAAAACTGTTTTTT,CASSKGQEGEKLFF
.,TRBV5-1,TRBJ1-5,TRBD1,TGCGCCAGCAGCCCCGGGACAGGGCACAATCAGCCCCAGCATTTT,CASSPGTGHNQPQHF
.,TRBV18,TRBJ2-1,TRBD2,TGTGCCAGCTCCCCCGGAGGCGGGAGGAATTTTAATGAGCAGTTCTTC,CASSPGGGRNFNEQFF
.,TRBV18,TRBJ1-5,.,TGTGCCAGCTCAACTGGGCACAATCAGCCCCAGCATTTT,CASSTGHNQPQHF
.,TRBV11-2,TRBJ2-7,.,TGTGCCACCAATCTTCTGCGAGAAGCTAGCTCCTACGAGCAGTACTTC,CATNLLREASSYEQYF
.,TRBV5-1,TRBJ1-1,TRBD1,TGCGCCAGCAGCTTCTCGCAGGGGGCAGGAAACACTGAAGCTTTCTTT,CASSFSQGAGNTEAFF
once,TRBV29-1,TRBJ2-3,TRBD2,TGCAGCGTTGTTGTGGTTCGCGGGAGGGCCGCAGATACGCAGTATTTT,CSVVVVRGRAADTQYF
.,TRBV9,TRBJ1-2,.,TGTGCCAGCAGCGCCCCGGGGGGCTACACCTTC,CASSAPGGYTF
.,TRBV14,TRBJ1-1,.,TGTGCCAGCAGCCAAGAAACCTCAGGGACTGAAGCTTTCTTT,CASSQETSGTEAFF
.,TRBV4-1,TRBJ1-1,.,TGCGCCACCTCAATCGAAGCTGCGAAAAAAAGGAACACTGAAGCTTTCTTT,CATSIEAAKKRNTEAFF
.,TRBV30,TRBJ1-1,.,TGTGCCTGGAATCGGGGGTACGGAGCTTTCTTT,CAWNRGYGAFF
.,TRBV7-2,TRBJ2-7,.,TGTGCCAGCAGCTTAGGGGGGTGGGAGGTGAGCTCACTAACCTACGAGCAGTACTTC,CASSLGGWEVSSLTYEQYF
.,TRBV6-1,TRBJ2-5,TRBD2,TGTGCCAGCAGTGGGACTAGCGGGAGCCCTTATTGGCAAGAGACCCAGTACTTC,CASSGTSGSPYWQETQYF
once,TRBV6-6,TRBJ2-7,.,TGTGCCAGCAGTTACTCTTCAGAATACGAGCAGTACTTC,CASSYSSEYEQYF
.,TRBV29-1,TRBJ2-7,.,TGCAGCATTTGGGACTCATACTACGAGCAGTACTTC,CSIWDSYYEQYF
.,TRBV4-1,TRBJ2-7,TRBD1,TGCGCCAGCAGCCAATACAGGGGATCCTCCTACGAGCAGTACTTC,CASSQYRGSSYEQYF
.,TRBV27,TRBJ2-7,.,TGTGCCAGCAGTTTAGTAGCGAACCCCTCCTACGAGCAGTACTTC,CASSLVANPSYEQYF
.,TRBV15,TRBJ2-7,.,TGTGCCACCAGCAGAGAGGTGACAGGTCCCTACGAGCAGTACTTC,CATSREVTGPYEQYF
few,TRBV2,TRBJ2-1,TRBD2,TGTGCCAGCAGTGAGTACCTAGCGGGAGACCCCTACAATGAGCAGTTCTTC,CASSEYLAGDPYNEQFF
.,TRBV5-1,TRBJ2-2,.,TGCGCCAGCAGCTTGCAGGGGAACACCGGGGAGCTGTTTTTT,CASSLQGNTGELFF
.,TRBV4-1,TRBJ2-7,TRBD2,TGCGCCAGCAGCCAAGCTCTCCTAGCGGGAGGGGACTCCTACGAGCAGTACTTC,CASSQALLAGGDSYEQYF
few,TRBV24-1,TRBJ2-7,TRBD1,TGTGCCACCAGTGACCCGGGACAGGGATCCTCCGAGCAGTACTTC,CATSDPGQGSSEQYF
.,TRBV27,TRBJ2-1,.,TGTGCCAGCAGTTTAGGACTCCCCTTAAGCAATGAGCAGTTCTTC,CASSLGLPLSNEQFF